Reported below is one T cell receptor (beta chain). The junction departs from germline at one end; a sequencing error may be responsible. The data stem from a study of blood T cell repertoires in COVID-19. Overall study context: Italy, Spain and the United States were the sources of the convalescent and acute COVID-19 samples. PBMCs, B-cell-depleted T cells, or T cells were the source of the cDNA or gDNA that made up the material.

Patients in Seattle were enrolled during active infection, then followed longitudinally. CDR1 is SEHNR and CDR2 is FQNEAQ in the germline V gene (reference sequence). The CDR3 spans 16 residues. Per the original data handling: Amplification from reference gene primers served as the basis for estimated nucleated cell counts. The repertoire was sequenced with immunoSEQ multiplex PCR; TCRdb's copy has only in-frame clones and lacks some. The V and J calls and clone size are taken from that table; D and trimming were inferred from the DNA. The profile shows just under 350,000 clones, around 87% of them singletons.

The V and J genes are TRBV7-9 and TRBJ2-1, with a possible D match to TRBD2 (5 bases). The sequenced sample was peripheral blood. The clonotype was recovered from a woman between 50 and 59 years old with COVID-19, enrolled during active disease. This CDR3 is CANSFRTPSSYNEQFF. The DNA for the CDR3 is TGTGCCAACAGCTTTAGGACTCCGAGCTCCTACAATGAGCAGTTCTTC.